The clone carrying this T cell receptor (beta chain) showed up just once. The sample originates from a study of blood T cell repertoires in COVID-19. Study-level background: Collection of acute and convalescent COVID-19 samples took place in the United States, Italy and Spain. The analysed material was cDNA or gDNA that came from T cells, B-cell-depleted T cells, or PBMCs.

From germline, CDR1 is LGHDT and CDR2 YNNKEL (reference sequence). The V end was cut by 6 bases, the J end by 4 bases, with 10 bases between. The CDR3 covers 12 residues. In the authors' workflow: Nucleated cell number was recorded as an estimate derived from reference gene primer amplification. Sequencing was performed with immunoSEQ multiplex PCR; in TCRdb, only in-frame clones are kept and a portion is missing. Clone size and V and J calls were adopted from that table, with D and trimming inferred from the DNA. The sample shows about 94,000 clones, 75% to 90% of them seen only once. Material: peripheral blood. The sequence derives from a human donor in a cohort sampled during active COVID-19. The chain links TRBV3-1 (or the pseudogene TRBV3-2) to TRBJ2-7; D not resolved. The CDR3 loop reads CASSVARYEQYF. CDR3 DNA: TGTGCCAGCAGTGTCGCCAGATACGAGCAGTACTTC.